The clone carrying this TCR beta chain was detected a few times. Its antigen is currently unknown. The data derive from a study of early T cells in non-severe SARS-CoV-2 infection. Across the whole study: It was bulk RNA from unsorted whole blood that was sequenced, and the chains were unpaired. The study's findings and limits: VDJdb-based annotation leaned toward anti-spike CD8 responses and missed private and CD4 specificities.

The CDR3 contains 14 residues. CDR1 and CDR2 (germline): SNHLY, FYNNEI. Losses at the gene ends were 2 bases for V and 4 bases for J; bases not matched to a gene: 5. Individual cDNA molecules were tagged with unique molecular identifiers. TCRdb reprocessed the 5' RACE reads with MiXCR, giving one entry per CDR3 protein. This sample has some 30,000 distinct CDR3 sequences, with approximately 5.9% found just once. The TCR comes from an adult who was a healthcare worker with PCR-confirmed SARS-CoV-2 infection or an uninfected control (not recorded which). Source material: whole blood. This chain connects TRBV2 to TRBJ2-7; 7 nucleotides align to TRBD2. The DNA for the CDR3 is TGTGCCAGCAGTGAAACGTTAGCGGGTTACGAGCAGTACTTC. As protein: CASSETLAGYEQYF.